A selection of T cell receptor beta chains follows, all from one sample in a study of response to subunit inactivated influenza vaccine. TCRdb fed the RT-PCR reads into MiXCR, producing one record per CDR3 protein. The sample carries a few hundred thousand distinct CDR3 sequences, around 22% recorded once. The input for sequencing was PBMCs from blood, taken approximately 20 months after vaccination. All receptors derive from a man aged 45-69 years who received an inactivated influenza vaccine. CDR3s include the opening cysteine and the closing phenylalanine or tryptophan. The order of the fields is V gene, J gene, CDR3 protein.

V: TRBV5-4
J: TRBJ2-5
CDR3: CASSLLQPAGETQYF

V: TRBV9
J: TRBJ1-5
CDR3: CASSVGQGGSQPQHF

V: TRBV20-1
J: TRBJ2-5
CDR3: CSAPRGTKKETQYF

V: TRBV6-2/TRBV6-3
J: TRBJ1-1
CDR3: CASSPPTMNTEAFF

V: TRBV20-1
J: TRBJ1-5
CDR3: CSAPLGSSNQPQHF

V: TRBV29-1
J: TRBJ2-7
CDR3: CSVAGTSYEQYF

V: TRBV19
J: TRBJ2-1
CDR3: CASSRLAPSYNEQFF

V: TRBV12-3/TRBV12-4
J: TRBJ1-2
CDR3: CASSLDRVSGYTF

V: TRBV7-2
J: TRBJ2-5
CDR3: CASNPTVQETQYF

V: TRBV20-1
J: TRBJ2-2
CDR3: CSARHRFSGELFF

V: TRBV4-3
J: TRBJ1-2
CDR3: CASSQDPMANYGYTF

V: TRBV6-5
J: TRBJ2-1
CDR3: CASSYGEAGNEQFF

V: TRBV7-9
J: TRBJ1-2
CDR3: CASSPLATASHTF

V: TRBV30
J: TRBJ2-7
CDR3: CAWNDYSETDQTYEQYF

V: TRBV29-1
J: TRBJ2-1
CDR3: CSVELGYNEQFF

V: TRBV5-1
J: TRBJ2-3
CDR3: CASSSAGGAGDTQYF

V: TRBV12-3/TRBV12-4
J: TRBJ2-1
CDR3: CASQRGDPYNEQFF

V: TRBV20-1
J: TRBJ2-3
CDR3: CSATGRFGLAGEGDTQYF

V: TRBV6-5
J: TRBJ2-2
CDR3: CASSYSSRNTGELFF

V: TRBV4-1
J: TRBJ2-7
CDR3: CASSQDLYYEQYF

V: TRBV29-1
J: TRBJ1-5
CDR3: CSVQESFNQPQHF

V: TRBV4-2
J: TRBJ2-7
CDR3: CASSPPGVHHEQYF

V: TRBV4-2
J: TRBJ2-1
CDR3: CASSQDLLRVSYNEQFF

V: TRBV6-1
J: TRBJ1-5
CDR3: CASSATGGGNQPQHF

V: TRBV6-2/TRBV6-3
J: TRBJ1-1
CDR3: CASSPPWGLGTEAFF

V: TRBV7-2
J: TRBJ1-4
CDR3: CASSLNQGREKLFF

V: TRBV12-3/TRBV12-4
J: TRBJ1-1
CDR3: CASSLFQENTEAFF

V: TRBV6-5
J: TRBJ1-1
CDR3: CASSYERGKEAFF

V: TRBV18
J: TRBJ1-2
CDR3: CASLSDRGYGYTF

V: TRBV6-2/TRBV6-3
J: TRBJ1-4
CDR3: CASTATATNEKLFF

V: TRBV7-6
J: TRBJ1-3
CDR3: CASSFWDRDSGNTIYF

V: TRBV12-3/TRBV12-4
J: TRBJ1-1
CDR3: CASSRGHRVTEAFF

V: TRBV6-2/TRBV6-3
J: TRBJ1-2
CDR3: CASSTIGQANYGYTF

V: TRBV11-2
J: TRBJ2-5
CDR3: CASSHGTGGFMETQYF

V: TRBV7-2
J: TRBJ2-1
CDR3: CASSQGTSEQFF

V: TRBV3-1
J: TRBJ1-5
CDR3: CASSQRPYTGVWQPQHF

V: TRBV6-2/TRBV6-3
J: TRBJ1-1
CDR3: CASSYLFGRDNQAFF

V: TRBV7-9
J: TRBJ2-7
CDR3: CASSSGGTPLYEQYF